This TCR beta chain was sequenced during a study of blood T cell repertoires in COVID-19. Study-wide context: COVID-19 samples collected from the United States, Italy and Spain covered acute and convalescent phases.

The V and J ends lost 6 bases and 4 bases, in that order; junction bases with no gene match: 5. The CDR3 is 13 amino acids. Assay: immunoSEQ multiplex PCR; the TCRdb copy retains only in-frame clones and omits some. The sample shows over 350,000 clones, roughly 90% of them seen only once. Sequenced: PBMCs or T cells enriched from blood (not recorded which). This TCR was recovered from a woman in her 30s with acute COVID-19. The chain links TRBV12-3 or TRBV12-4 to TRBJ1-1; 7 bases line up with TRBD1. The CDR3 here is CASRETGPTEAFF. CDR3 in DNA: TGTGCCAGCAGGGAGACAGGGCCCACTGAAGCTTTCTTT.